The clone carrying this TCR beta chain showed up just once. This sample is part of a study of T cell changes during pregnancy in multiple sclerosis. This CDR3 comprises 13 residues. Germline V gives CDR1 SGHDT, CDR2 YYEEEE. After removal of 2 bases from V and 12 bases from J, the junction contained 3 bases not matched to a gene. Clones were sequenced by immunoSEQ multiplex PCR, and TCRdb holds only the in-frame ones, with some missing. Here the sample spans almost 65,000 clones, about 92% being singletons. The source is a female donor with multiple sclerosis, enrolled in a pregnancy study. The rearrangement links TRBV5-6 to TRBJ2-1; TRBD2 matches 12 bases. This specimen consisted of peripheral blood, obtained in the first trimester of pregnancy. The CDR3, as DNA: TGTGCCAGCAGCTTCTCTAGCGGGAGGGTGCAGTTCTTC. It is translated as CASSFSSGRVQFF.